This TCR beta chain emerged from a study of CD8 T cells in Susac syndrome. This clonotype was counted a single time. Negative isolation yielded CD8+ and CD4+ T cells; FACS enriched TEMRA cells. The RNA input was roughly 0.45 to 1 ug, and it was reverse transcribed with random hexamers. With immunoSEQ multiplex PCR, TCR beta CDR3 was amplified across 54 Vbeta and 13 Jbeta. Each CDR3 protein gets one entry after TCRdb re-called the immunoSEQ multiplex PCR reads with MiXCR. Of 45,000 to 55,000 distinct CDR3 sequences in the sample, 93% were seen once. Sequenced sample: CD8+ T cells from PBMCs. This sequence was found in a human donor in good health.

CDR3 region: CATSRDPDRADTQYF. CDR3 sequence (DNA): TGTGCCACCAGCAGAGATCCGGACAGGGCAGATACGCAGTATTTT. The chain couples TRBV15 to TRBJ2-3; 8 bases map to TRBD1. The V gene end was trimmed by 0 bases and the J gene end by 4 bases; junction bases not matched to a gene: 3. This CDR3 contains 15 residues. Germline values: CDR1 LNHNV, CDR2 YYDKDF (reference sequence).